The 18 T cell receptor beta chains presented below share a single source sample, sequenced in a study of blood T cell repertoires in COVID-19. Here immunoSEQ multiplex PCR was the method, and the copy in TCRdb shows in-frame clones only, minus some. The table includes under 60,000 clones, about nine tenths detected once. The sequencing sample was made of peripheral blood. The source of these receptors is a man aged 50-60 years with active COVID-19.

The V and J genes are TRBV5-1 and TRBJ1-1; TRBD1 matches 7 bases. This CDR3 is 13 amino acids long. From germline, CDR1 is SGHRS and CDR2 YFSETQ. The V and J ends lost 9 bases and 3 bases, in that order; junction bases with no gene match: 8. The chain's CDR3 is CAIDRDPHTEAFF. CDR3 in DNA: TGCGCCATCGACAGGGACCCCCACACTGAAGCTTTCTTT.

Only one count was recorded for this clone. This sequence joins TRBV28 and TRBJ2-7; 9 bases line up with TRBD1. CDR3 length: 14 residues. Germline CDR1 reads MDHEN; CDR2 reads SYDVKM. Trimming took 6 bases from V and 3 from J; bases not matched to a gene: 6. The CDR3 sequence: CASRPGQGIYEQYF. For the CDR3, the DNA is TGTGCCAGCAGGCCTGGACAGGGGATCTACGAGCAGTACTTC.

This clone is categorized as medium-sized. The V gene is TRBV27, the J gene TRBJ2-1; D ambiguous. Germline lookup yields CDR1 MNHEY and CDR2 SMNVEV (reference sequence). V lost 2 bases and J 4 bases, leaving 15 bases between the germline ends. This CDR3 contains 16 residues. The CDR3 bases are TGTGCCAGCAGTTTAGATAGGCGGATCTCGTACAATGAGCAGTTCTTC. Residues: CASSLDRRISYNEQFF.

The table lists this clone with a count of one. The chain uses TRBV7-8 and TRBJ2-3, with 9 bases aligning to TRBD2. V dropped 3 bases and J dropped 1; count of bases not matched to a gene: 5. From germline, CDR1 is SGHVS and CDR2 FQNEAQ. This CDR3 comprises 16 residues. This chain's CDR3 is CASSFISGGRTDTQYF. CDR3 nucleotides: TGTGCCAGCAGCTTTATAAGCGGGGGGCGCACAGATACGCAGTATTTT.

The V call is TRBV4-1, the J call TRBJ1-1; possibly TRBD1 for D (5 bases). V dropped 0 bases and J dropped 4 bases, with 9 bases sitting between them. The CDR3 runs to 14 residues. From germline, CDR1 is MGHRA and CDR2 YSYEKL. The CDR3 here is CASSQDSGGTEAFF. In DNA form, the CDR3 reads TGCGCCAGCAGCCAAGATTCCGGGGGCACTGAAGCTTTCTTT.

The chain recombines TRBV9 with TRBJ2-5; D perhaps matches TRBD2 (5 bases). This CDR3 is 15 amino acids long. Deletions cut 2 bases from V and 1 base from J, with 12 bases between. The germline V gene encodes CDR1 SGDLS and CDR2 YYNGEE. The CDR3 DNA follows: TGTGCCAGCAGCGTTTCCGGCAGCGGCCAAGAGACCCAGTACTTC. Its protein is CASSVSGSGQETQYF. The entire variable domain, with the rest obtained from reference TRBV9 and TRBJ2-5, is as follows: DSGVTQTPKHLITATGQRVTLRCSPRSGDLSVYWYQQSLDQGLQFLIQYYNGEERAKGNILERFSAQQFPDLHSELNLSSLELGDSALYFCASSVSGSGQETQYFGPGTRLLVL.

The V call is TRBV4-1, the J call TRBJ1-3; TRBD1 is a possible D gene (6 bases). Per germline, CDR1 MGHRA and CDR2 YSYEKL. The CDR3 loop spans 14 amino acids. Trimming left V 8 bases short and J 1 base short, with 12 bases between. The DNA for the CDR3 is TGCGCCAGCGGGGGGGGCTTATCTGGAAACACCATATATTTT. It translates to CASGGGLSGNTIYF.

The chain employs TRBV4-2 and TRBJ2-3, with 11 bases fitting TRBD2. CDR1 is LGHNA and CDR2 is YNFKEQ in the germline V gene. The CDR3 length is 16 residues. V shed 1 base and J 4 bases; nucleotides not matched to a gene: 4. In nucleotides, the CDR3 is TGTGCCAGCAGCCAAGCAACTAGCGGGAGTCCAGATACGCAGTATTTT. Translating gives CASSQATSGSPDTQYF.

CDR3 sequence (DNA): TGTGCCTGGAGGGACGGACTAGCGGGGAAATACGAGCAGTACTTC. It translates to CAWRDGLAGKYEQYF. The chain employs TRBV30 and TRBJ2-7, with 12 bases fitting TRBD2. Germline assignment: CDR1 GTSNPN and CDR2 SVGIG (reference sequence). V was pared by 3 bases and J by 4 bases, with 7 bases of the junction left unmatched. This CDR3 comprises 15 residues.

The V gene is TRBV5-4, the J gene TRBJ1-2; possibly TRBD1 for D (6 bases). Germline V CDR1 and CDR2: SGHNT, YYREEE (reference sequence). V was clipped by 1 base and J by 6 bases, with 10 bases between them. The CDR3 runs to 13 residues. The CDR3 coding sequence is TGTGCCAGCAGCTTGCCAGGGGAAAATGGCTACACCTTC. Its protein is CASSLPGENGYTF.

CDR3 region: CASSPRGVGAEAFF. CDR3 bases: TGTGCCAGCAGCCCCCGGGGAGTGGGTGCTGAAGCTTTCTTT. V is TRBV5-4 and J is TRBJ1-1, with D uncertain. The germline V gene has CDR1 SGHNT and CDR2 YYREEE (reference sequence). Deletions cut 4 bases from V and 6 bases from J, with 16 bases between. The CDR3 loop spans 14 amino acids.

CDR3 sequence reads: CASEAGGGYEQYF. DNA of the CDR3: TGTGCCAGCGAAGCGGGAGGGGGCTACGAGCAGTACTTC. The chain has TRBV2 and TRBJ2-7; 10 nucleotides align to TRBD2. Losses at the gene ends were 8 bases for V and 3 bases for J; bases not matched to a gene: 4. Germline CDR1 reads SNHLY; CDR2 reads FYNNEI. This CDR3 is built from 13 residues.

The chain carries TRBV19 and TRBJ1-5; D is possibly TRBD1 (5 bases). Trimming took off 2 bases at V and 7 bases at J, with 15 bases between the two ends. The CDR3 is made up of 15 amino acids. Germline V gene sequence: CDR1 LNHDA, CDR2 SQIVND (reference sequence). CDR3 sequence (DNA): TGTGCCAGTAGTATACCCCAGGGTATGGGCCAGCCCCAGCATTTT. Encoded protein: CASSIPQGMGQPQHF.

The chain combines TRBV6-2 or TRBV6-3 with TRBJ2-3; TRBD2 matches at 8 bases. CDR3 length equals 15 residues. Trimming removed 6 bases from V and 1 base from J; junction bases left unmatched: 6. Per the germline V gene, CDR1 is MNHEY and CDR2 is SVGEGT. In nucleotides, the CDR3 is TGTGCCAGCAGCCTAGGGACTAGGGGCACAGATACGCAGTATTTT. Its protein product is CASSLGTRGTDTQYF.

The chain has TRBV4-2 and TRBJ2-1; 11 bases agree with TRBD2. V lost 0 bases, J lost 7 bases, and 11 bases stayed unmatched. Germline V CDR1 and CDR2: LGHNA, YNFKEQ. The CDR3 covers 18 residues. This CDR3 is CASSQDGPLAGGGNEQFF. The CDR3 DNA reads TGTGCCAGCAGCCAAGATGGACCCCTAGCGGGAGGTGGAAATGAGCAGTTCTTC.

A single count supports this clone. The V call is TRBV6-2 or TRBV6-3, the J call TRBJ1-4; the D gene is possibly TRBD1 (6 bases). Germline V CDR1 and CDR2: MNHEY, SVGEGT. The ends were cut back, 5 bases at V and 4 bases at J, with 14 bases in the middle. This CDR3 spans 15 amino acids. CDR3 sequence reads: CASSPRTAYNEKLFF. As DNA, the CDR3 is TGTGCCAGCAGTCCACGGACAGCCTATAATGAAAAACTGTTTTTT.

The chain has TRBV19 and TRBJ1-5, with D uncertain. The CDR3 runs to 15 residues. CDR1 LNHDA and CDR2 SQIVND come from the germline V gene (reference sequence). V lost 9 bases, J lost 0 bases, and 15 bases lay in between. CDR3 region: CARSRGSHSNQPQHF. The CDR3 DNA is TGTGCCAGATCCCGAGGGAGCCATAGCAATCAGCCCCAGCATTTT.

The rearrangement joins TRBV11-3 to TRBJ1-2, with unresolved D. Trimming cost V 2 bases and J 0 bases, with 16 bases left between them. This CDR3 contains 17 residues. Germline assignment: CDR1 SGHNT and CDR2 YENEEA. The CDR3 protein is CASSLMRPEEANYGYTF. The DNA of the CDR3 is TGTGCCAGCAGCTTAATGAGGCCGGAAGAGGCTAACTATGGCTACACCTTC.